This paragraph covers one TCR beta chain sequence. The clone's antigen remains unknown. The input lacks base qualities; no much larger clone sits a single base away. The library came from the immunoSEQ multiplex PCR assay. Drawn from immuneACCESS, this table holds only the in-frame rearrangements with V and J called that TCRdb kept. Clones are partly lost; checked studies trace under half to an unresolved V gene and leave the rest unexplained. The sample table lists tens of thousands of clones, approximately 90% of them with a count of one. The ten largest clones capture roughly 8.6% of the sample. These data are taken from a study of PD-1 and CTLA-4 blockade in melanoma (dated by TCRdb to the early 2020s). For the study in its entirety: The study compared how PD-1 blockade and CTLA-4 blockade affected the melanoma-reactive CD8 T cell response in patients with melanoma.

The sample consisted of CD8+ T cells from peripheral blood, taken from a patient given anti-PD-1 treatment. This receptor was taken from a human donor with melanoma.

The CDR3 amino acid sequence is: CASILKRQVGETQYF. At the DNA level, the sequence is TGTGCCAGCATTTTAAAAAGACAGGTTGGAGAGACCCAGTACTTC. The sequence links TRBV7-6 to TRBJ2-5; TRBD1 is a weak D gene call, 6 bases matching. Inclusive of the bounding cysteine and phenylalanine, the CDR3 is 15 residues long. Left in the record is the CDR3 DNA by itself, 45 bases read in frame from the first base. Relative to germline, V is 7 bases shorter and J is 4 bases shorter, with 19 bases between their ends. The germline V gene gives CDR1 as SGHVS and CDR2 as FNYEAQ.